Listed here is a single T cell receptor beta chain. Original methodology: Reference gene primer amplification gave estimated nucleated cell counts. Some clones are missing from TCRdb's copy, which holds only in-frame ones; the method was immunoSEQ multiplex PCR. V and J calls and clone size come straight from that table; D and trimming were deduced from the DNA. The data hold 70,000 to 85,000 clones, with roughly 80% observed a single time. The data are from a study of blood T cell repertoires in COVID-19. About the research overall: Samples representing acute and convalescent COVID-19 were sourced from the United States, Italy and Spain. Sources were T cells, B-cell-depleted T cells, or PBMCs; the material itself was cDNA or gDNA.

This sequence originates from a woman of 80 years or more with acute or convalescent COVID-19. The sequencing input was peripheral blood.

The CDR3 nucleotides read TGTGCCAGCAGTCGAGGACAGGGCACATTCTCTGGGGCCAACGTCCTGACTTTC. It codes for CASSRGQGTFSGANVLTF. This chain uses TRBV11-3 with TRBJ2-6, with 8 bases aligning to TRBD1. Germline loops: CDR1 SGHNT, CDR2 YENEEA. The CDR3 has 18 residues. The trim removed 6 bases at V and 0 bases at J, leaving 10 bases unmatched.